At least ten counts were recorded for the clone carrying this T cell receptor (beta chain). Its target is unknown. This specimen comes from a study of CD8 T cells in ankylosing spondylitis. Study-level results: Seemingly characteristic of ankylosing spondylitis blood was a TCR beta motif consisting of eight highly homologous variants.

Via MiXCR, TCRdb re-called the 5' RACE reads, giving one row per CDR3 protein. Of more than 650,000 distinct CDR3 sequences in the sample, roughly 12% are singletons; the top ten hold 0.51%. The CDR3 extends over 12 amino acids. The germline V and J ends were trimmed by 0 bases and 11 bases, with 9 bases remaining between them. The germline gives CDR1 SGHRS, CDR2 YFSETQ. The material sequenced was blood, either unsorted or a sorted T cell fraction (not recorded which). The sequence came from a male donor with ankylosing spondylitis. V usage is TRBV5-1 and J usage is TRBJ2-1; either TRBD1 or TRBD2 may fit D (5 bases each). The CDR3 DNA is TGCGCCAGCAGCTTGGTAGAGGGACAGCAGTTCTTC. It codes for CASSLVEGQQFF.